There are many counts of the clone carrying this T cell receptor (beta chain). Its antigen is undetermined. The sample's time point: newly diagnosed GD, antithyroid drugs for less than 3 months. The TCR library was made from RNA extracted from PBMCs. The peripheral blood volume drawn was 7.5 to 9.5 milliliters, and it was collected into EDTA tubes. To make TCR beta libraries, researchers used iRepertoire HTBI primers and Arm-PCR of CDR3 regions. TCRdb reprocessed the multiplex PCR reads with MiXCR, giving one entry per CDR3 protein. The data contain about 240,000 distinct CDR3 sequences, around 21% of them seen just once; the ten biggest clones take up about 14%. The data were obtained in a study of regulatory T cells in long-lasting Graves disease. Across the study: Antithyroid drug intake by newly diagnosed Graves' patients had lasted under 3 months.

Study conclusions and caveats: With 2,500 to 3,000 shared public clonotypes, persistent patients exceeded new patients, who shared 966. The study found TRBV28, TRBJ1-2 and TRBJ2-5 favored in persistent disease.

The CDR3 length is 16 residues. V shed 0 bases and J 4 bases; nucleotides not matched to a gene: 7. CDR1 LGHNA and CDR2 YNFKEQ come from the germline V gene. This specimen was peripheral blood mononuclear cells (PBMCs), taken at new diagnosis, from a patient treated with antithyroid drugs. The source of this sequence is a female donor with Graves disease. The chain recombines TRBV4-2 with TRBJ2-3; 7 positions agree with TRBD2. CDR3: CASSQEAGTGADTQYF. For the CDR3, the DNA is TGTGCCAGCAGCCAAGAAGCGGGGACCGGCGCAGATACGCAGTATTTT.